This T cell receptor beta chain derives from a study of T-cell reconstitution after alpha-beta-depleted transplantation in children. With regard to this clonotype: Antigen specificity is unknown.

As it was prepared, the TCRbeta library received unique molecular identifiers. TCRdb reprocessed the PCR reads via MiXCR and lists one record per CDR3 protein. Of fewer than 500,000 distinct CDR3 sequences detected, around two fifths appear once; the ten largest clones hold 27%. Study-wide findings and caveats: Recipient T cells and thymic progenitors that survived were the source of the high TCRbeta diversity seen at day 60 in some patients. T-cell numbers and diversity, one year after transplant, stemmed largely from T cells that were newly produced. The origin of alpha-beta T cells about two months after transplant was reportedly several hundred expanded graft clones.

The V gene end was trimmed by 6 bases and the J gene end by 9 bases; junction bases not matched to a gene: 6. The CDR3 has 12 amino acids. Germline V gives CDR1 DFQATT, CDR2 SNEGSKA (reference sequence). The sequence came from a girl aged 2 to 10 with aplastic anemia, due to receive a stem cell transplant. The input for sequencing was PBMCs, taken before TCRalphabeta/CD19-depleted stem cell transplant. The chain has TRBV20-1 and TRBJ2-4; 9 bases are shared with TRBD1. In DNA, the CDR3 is TGCAGTGCCGTACAGGGGGCCGTCATTCAGTACTTC. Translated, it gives CSAVQGAVIQYF.